The 30 T cell receptor beta chains presented below share a single source sample, sequenced in a study of identical twins. TCRdb analysed the 5' RACE reads with MiXCR anew, one entry per CDR3 protein. The profile shows around 250,000 distinct CDR3 sequences, over 9.5% of them singletons. These data also featured in a second study, about yellow fever vaccine responses in identical twins.

The sequenced sample was memory (CD45RO+) T cells sorted from blood. These receptors originate from a woman younger than 30 in good health.

This clonotype was counted ten times or more. The CDR3 DNA sequence: TGCGCCAGCAGCTTGGTCGGGGGCAAATACAATGAGCAGTTCTTC. As protein: CASSLVGGKYNEQFF. The chain recombines TRBV5-1 with TRBJ2-1; the D gene could be TRBD1 or TRBD2 (6 bases each). Deletions cut 0 bases from V and 4 bases from J, with 11 bases between. CDR1 and CDR2 (germline): SGHRS, YFSETQ. This CDR3 has 15 amino acids.

This clonotype turned up a few times. The rearrangement links TRBV7-2 to TRBJ2-2, with 12 bases fitting TRBD2. The CDR3 extends over 17 amino acids. The V gene's germline CDR1 is SGHTA and CDR2 FQGNSA. Losses at the gene ends were 2 bases for V and 7 bases for J; bases not matched to a gene: 8. As DNA, the CDR3 is TGTGCCAGCAGCTTAATAGCTAGCGGGGGGGTCGGCGGGGAGCTGTTTTTT. Translating gives CASSLIASGGVGGELFF.

The chain is built from TRBV5-4 and TRBJ2-1, with 12 nucleotides matching TRBD2. The length of the CDR3 is 17 residues. V trimming: 4 bases; J trimming: 2 bases; junction bases outside the gene matches: 7. Germline V lookup: CDR1 SGHNT, CDR2 YYREEE (reference sequence). CDR3 in DNA: TGTGCCAGCAGCCACGGACTAGCGGGGCAAACCTACAATGAGCAGTTCTTC. It encodes CASSHGLAGQTYNEQFF. Variable domain in full (rest from reference TRBV5-4 and TRBJ2-1): ETGVTQSPTHLIKTRGQQVTLRCSSQSGHNTVSWYQQALGQGPQFIFQYYREEENGRGNFPPRFSGLQFPNYSSELNVNALELDDSALYLCASSHGLAGQTYNEQFFGPGTRLTVL.

The sample holds a few counts of this clonotype. This rearrangement joins TRBV10-3 to TRBJ2-3; unclear D gene. The CDR3 consists of 16 residues. V gave up 3 bases and J gave up 0 bases, with 13 bases separating them. From germline, CDR1 is ENHRY and CDR2 SYGVKD. The CDR3 here is CAISDPDGISTDTQYF. In DNA form, the CDR3 reads TGTGCCATCAGTGATCCTGACGGAATTAGCACAGATACGCAGTATTTT.

This clonotype was counted between two and nine times. The rearrangement links TRBV5-1 to TRBJ1-1; 7 nucleotides align to TRBD1. The germline gives CDR1 SGHRS, CDR2 YFSETQ. This CDR3 spans 14 amino acids. Unmatched junction bases numbered 8, after V lost 2 bases and J lost 7 bases. The CDR3 DNA follows: TGCGCCAGCAGCTTCTTAGGACAGGCCGTTGAAGCTTTCTTT. Its protein is CASSFLGQAVEAFF. The variable domain in full, completed from reference TRBV5-1 and TRBJ1-1, reads KAGVTQTPRYLIKTRGQQVTLSCSPISGHRSVSWYQQTPGQGLQFLFEYFSETQRNKGNFPGRFSGRQFSNSRSEMNVSTLELGDSALYLCASSFLGQAVEAFFGQGTRLTVV.

The chain carries TRBV6-1 and TRBJ2-3; TRBD2 matches at 9 bases. V lost 5 bases, J lost 0 bases, and 9 bases stayed unmatched. The CDR3 loop spans 17 amino acids. Germline values: CDR1 MNHNS, CDR2 SASEGT. The CDR3: CASSPAGGFSSTDTQYF. DNA for the CDR3: TGTGCCAGCAGTCCCGCGGGGGGGTTTTCTAGCACAGATACGCAGTATTTT.

This clonotype has more than one count but fewer than ten. The chain uses TRBV4-2 and TRBJ2-3, with D perhaps matching TRBD2 (6 bases). The germline V and J ends were trimmed by 4 bases and 0 bases, with 11 bases remaining between them. CDR3 length: 15 residues. CDR1 LGHNA and CDR2 YNFKEQ come from the germline V gene. The CDR3 loop reads CASSREDSSTDTQYF. For the CDR3, the DNA is TGTGCCAGCAGCCGGGAGGATTCTAGCACAGATACGCAGTATTTT.

This clonotype was seen at least ten times. The chain recombines TRBV20-1 with TRBJ2-5; no clear D. Trimming removed 3 bases at V and 7 bases at J, with 12 bases between. CDR1 is DFQATT, CDR2 SNEGSKA, per germline (reference sequence). The CDR3 sequence is 12 residues long. CDR3: CSAREIVGTQYF. CDR3 DNA sequence: TGCAGTGCTAGGGAGATAGTGGGGACCCAGTACTTC.

This chain links TRBV4-2 with TRBJ1-1; unclear D gene. This CDR3 spans 13 amino acids. Trimming removed 0 bases at V and 2 bases at J, with 4 bases between. Germline V gives CDR1 LGHNA, CDR2 YNFKEQ. This CDR3 is CASSQDLNTEAFF. CDR3 nucleotides: TGTGCCAGCAGCCAAGATCTTAACACTGAAGCTTTCTTT.

This clonotype came up many times. The chain combines TRBV7-9 with TRBJ2-3; no clear D. V was clipped by 1 base and J by 6 bases, with 5 bases between them. CDR1 is SEHNR, CDR2 FQNEAQ, per germline (reference sequence). The CDR3 extends over 12 amino acids. The CDR3 DNA reads TGTGCCAGCAGCTTAGGAAGGGATACGCAGTATTTT. Its protein product is CASSLGRDTQYF.

This clonotype showed up just a few times. This chain uses TRBV12-3 or TRBV12-4 with TRBJ2-7; tentatively, D is TRBD2 (6 bases). The length of the CDR3 is 12 residues. Trimming took off 6 bases at V and 6 bases at J, with 12 bases between the two ends. The CDR3, as DNA: TGTGCCAGCAGGACTAGGAGAGGCGAGCAGTACTTC. Translated: CASRTRRGEQYF.

This clonotype was seen a handful of times. The chain joins TRBV30 to TRBJ2-7, with D tentatively TRBD2 (5 bases). The germline V and J ends were trimmed by 1 base and 0 bases, with 7 bases remaining between them. The germline CDR1 and CDR2 sequences are GTSNPN and SVGIG (reference sequence). The CDR3 runs to 13 residues. The CDR3 protein is CAWSEGSSYEQYF. The CDR3 region has the DNA TGTGCCTGGAGTGAAGGGAGCTCCTACGAGCAGTACTTC.

This clonotype came up a few times. J is TRBJ2-5 and V is TRBV24-1, with 7 bases lining up with TRBD1. With V trimmed by 4 bases and J by 3 bases, 10 bases remained unmatched. Germline CDR1 and CDR2: KGHDR and SFDVKD. The CDR3 is 16 amino acids. CDR3 sequence: CATSDLTVTGKETQYF. The DNA for the CDR3 is TGTGCCACCAGTGACCTTACTGTGACAGGGAAAGAGACCCAGTACTTC.

The J gene is TRBJ2-1, the V gene TRBV12-3 or TRBV12-4; weak D call: TRBD1 (6 bases). This CDR3 has 13 residues. Deletions cut 5 bases from V and 8 bases from J, with 13 bases between. This CDR3 is CASSGDKHYEQFF. The CDR3 DNA is TGTGCCAGCAGTGGGGACAAGCACTATGAGCAGTTCTTC.

This clonotype was seen at least ten times. The rearrangement uses TRBV5-1 and TRBJ2-3; D tentatively reads TRBD1 or TRBD2 (5 bases each). This CDR3 comprises 13 residues. Germline V lookup: CDR1 SGHRS, CDR2 YFSETQ. V was cut by 5 bases and J by 4 bases, with 11 bases left in between. The CDR3 sequence is CASSFSGPDTQYF. CDR3 DNA: TGCGCCAGCAGTTTCTCGGGACCAGATACGCAGTATTTT.

The chain recombines TRBV3-1 with TRBJ2-1; tentatively, D is TRBD1 or TRBD2 (5 bases each). Germline V CDR1 and CDR2: LGHDT, YNNKEL (reference sequence). CDR3 size: 14 residues. V lost 1 base and J lost 12, with 16 bases in between. CDR3 protein: CASSQGRDLNRQFF. The CDR3, as DNA: TGTGCCAGCAGCCAAGGCCGGGACCTTAACCGGCAGTTCTTC.

Concerning this clonotype itself: The junction shows a germline mismatch at one end, possibly a read error. The chain links TRBV27 to TRBJ2-1; possibly TRBD1 for D (6 bases). The V gene's germline CDR1 is MNHEY and CDR2 SMNVEV (reference sequence). The CDR3 runs 15 residues. CDR3 bases: TGTGCCAGCAGTTTAGAGGGACACTCCTACAATGAGCAGTTTTTC. Amino acid sequence: CASSLEGHSYNEQFF.

This clonotype was seen repeatedly, ten times or more. V and J are TRBV29-1 and TRBJ2-7, with TRBD1 identical over 7 bases. Germline values: CDR1 SQVTM, CDR2 ANQGSEA. Unmatched junction bases numbered 5, after V lost 2 bases and J lost 4 bases. The CDR3 length is 13 residues. DNA for the CDR3: TGCAGCGTTGAAACAGGGGTCGTGTACGAGCAGTACTTC. Protein: CSVETGVVYEQYF.

The chain recombines TRBV7-2 with TRBJ2-4; the match to TRBD1 covers 10 bases. The V and J ends lost 4 bases and 8 bases, in that order; junction bases with no gene match: 5. The germline CDR1 and CDR2 sequences are SGHTA and FQGNSA. The length of the CDR3 is 14 residues. The CDR3 sequence: CASSSRTGGDIQYF. The CDR3 nucleotides read TGTGCCAGCAGCTCCAGGACAGGGGGGGACATTCAGTACTTC.

This chain uses TRBV7-8 with TRBJ2-1, with no clear D. With 5 bases removed from V and 6 bases from J, the gap between germline ends came to 20 bases. There are 16 residues in the CDR3. Germline CDR1 is SGHVS and CDR2 is FQNEAQ. CDR3 protein: CASSHQGEGMGNEQFF. The DNA for the CDR3 is TGTGCCAGCAGCCATCAAGGTGAAGGCATGGGCAATGAGCAGTTCTTC.

The sample holds a few counts of this clonotype. The V and J genes are TRBV20-1 and TRBJ2-2, with 9 bases identical to TRBD2. The germline gives CDR1 DFQATT, CDR2 SNEGSKA (reference sequence). The ends lost 2 bases at V and 3 bases at J; junction bases unmatched: 4. This CDR3 has 15 amino acids. In nucleotides, the CDR3 is TGCAGTGCTAGACTAGCGGGGCTGGACACCGGGGAGCTGTTTTTT. Translation: CSARLAGLDTGELFF.

The sample holds many counts of this clonotype. The CDR3 DNA is TGTGCCACCAGCAGGGCCCTAGCGGGGGGCACAGATACGCAGTATTTT. This sequence encodes CATSRALAGGTDTQYF. The rearrangement uses TRBV15 and TRBJ2-3, with 10 bases identical to TRBD2. CDR1 LNHNV and CDR2 YYDKDF come from the germline V gene (reference sequence). V gave up 3 bases and J gave up 1 base; unmatched junction bases: 4. CDR3 length: 16 residues.

This clonotype was recorded at least ten times. CDR3 amino acids: CASSPLGPQETQYF. The CDR3 bases are TGTGCCAGCAGCCCTTTGGGGCCCCAAGAGACCCAGTACTTC. The genes are TRBV7-9 and TRBJ2-5; tentative D call: TRBD1 (5 bases). Germline-derived CDR1 and CDR2 are SEHNR and FQNEAQ (reference sequence). CDR3 length: 14 residues. The V and J ends lost 5 bases and 1 base respectively, with 11 bases between them.

This clonotype was observed many times. The chain carries TRBV11-2 and TRBJ2-7; the match to TRBD1 covers 12 bases. The CDR3 contains 14 residues. The germline gives CDR1 SGHAT, CDR2 FQNNGV. V shed 5 bases and J 6 bases; nucleotides not matched to a gene: 5. The CDR3 nucleotides are TGTGCCAGCAGCCCAGGGACAGGGGGCTTCGAGCAGTACTTC. Its protein is CASSPGTGGFEQYF.

This clonotype has only a few counts. J is TRBJ2-7 and V is TRBV18, with no clear D. The CDR3 is 14 residues long. Germline V gene lookup returns CDR1 KGHSH and CDR2 LQKENI. Trimming shortened V by 5 bases and J by 6 bases, and 17 bases separated the two germline ends. CDR3 region: CASSNSGHSVEQYF. The DNA of the CDR3 is TGTGCCAGCTCAAATAGTGGCCATTCGGTCGAGCAGTACTTC.

The J gene is TRBJ1-1, the V gene TRBV7-3; D remains ambiguous. CDR1 is SGHTA and CDR2 is FQGTGA in the germline V gene. The V gene lost 5 bases and the J gene lost 0 bases, with 7 bases spanning the gap. This CDR3 spans 13 amino acids. The DNA for the CDR3 is TGTGCCAGCAGCGCCGGGATGAACACTGAAGCTTTCTTT. Residues: CASSAGMNTEAFF.

This clonotype occurred many times. The V gene is TRBV6-4, the J gene TRBJ2-3, with 7 positions matching TRBD2. The length of the CDR3 is 16 residues. Per germline, CDR1 MRHNA and CDR2 SNTAGT. With 3 bases clipped from V and 1 base from J, the junction kept 7 bases outside the gene matches. The CDR3 sequence: CASSDRSGGGTDTQYF. DNA of the CDR3: TGTGCCAGCAGTGATCGTTCGGGGGGAGGCACAGATACGCAGTATTTT.

This rearrangement joins TRBV4-2 to TRBJ2-7; 10 positions match TRBD2. CDR1 and CDR2 (germline): LGHNA, YNFKEQ. Trimming cost V 4 bases and J 6 bases; bases outside gene matches: 18. This CDR3 has 18 residues. The CDR3 region is CASSRRRPSGSPPFEQYF. The CDR3 DNA sequence: TGTGCCAGCAGCCGACGCCGCCCTAGCGGGAGCCCCCCCTTCGAGCAGTACTTC.

The chain combines TRBV12-3 or TRBV12-4 with TRBJ2-2; D is unresolved. V lost 2 bases, J lost 1 base, and 11 bases lay in between. There are 16 residues in the CDR3. The CDR3 region has the DNA TGTGCCAGCAGTTTACGAATGACGGAGAACACCGGGGAGCTGTTTTTT. It encodes CASSLRMTENTGELFF.

V and J are TRBV18 and TRBJ2-3, with D perhaps TRBD2 (5 bases). Germline values: CDR1 KGHSH, CDR2 LQKENI. V was trimmed by 7 bases and J by 5 bases, leaving 13 bases between them. The CDR3 loop spans 13 amino acids. The CDR3 spells CASFHNREDTQYF. The CDR3 coding sequence is TGTGCCAGCTTCCACAATCGGGAAGATACGCAGTATTTT.